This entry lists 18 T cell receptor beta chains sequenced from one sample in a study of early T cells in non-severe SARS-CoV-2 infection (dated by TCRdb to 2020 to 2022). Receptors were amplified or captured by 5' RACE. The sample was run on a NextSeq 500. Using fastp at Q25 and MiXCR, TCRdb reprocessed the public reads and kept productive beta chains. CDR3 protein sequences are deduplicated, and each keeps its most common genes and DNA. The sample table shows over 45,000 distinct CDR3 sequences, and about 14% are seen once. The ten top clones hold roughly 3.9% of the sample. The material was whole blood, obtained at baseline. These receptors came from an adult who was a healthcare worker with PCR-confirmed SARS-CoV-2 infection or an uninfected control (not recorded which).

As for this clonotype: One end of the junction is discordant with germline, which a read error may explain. The CDR3 nucleotides read TGCGCCAGCAGTTCTTGGACAGGGGGCGCAGAGACCCAGTACTTC. Translated: CASSSWTGGAETQYF. The rearrangement links TRBV12-3 or TRBV12-4 to TRBJ2-5, with 11 bases fitting TRBD1. The CDR3 runs 15 residues.

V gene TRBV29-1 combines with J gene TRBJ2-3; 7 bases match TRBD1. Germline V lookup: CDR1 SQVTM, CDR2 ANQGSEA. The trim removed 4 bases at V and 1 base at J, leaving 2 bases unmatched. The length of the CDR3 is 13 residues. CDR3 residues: CSVGQGGTDTQYF. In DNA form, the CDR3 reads TGCAGCGTTGGGCAGGGGGGCACAGATACGCAGTATTTT.

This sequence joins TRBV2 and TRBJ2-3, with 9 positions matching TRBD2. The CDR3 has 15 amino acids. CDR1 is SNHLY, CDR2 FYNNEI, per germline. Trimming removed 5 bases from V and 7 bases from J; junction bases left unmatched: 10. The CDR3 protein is CASSISGGLENTQYF. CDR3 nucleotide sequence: TGTGCCAGCAGTATCAGCGGGGGGCTAGAAAATACGCAGTATTTT.

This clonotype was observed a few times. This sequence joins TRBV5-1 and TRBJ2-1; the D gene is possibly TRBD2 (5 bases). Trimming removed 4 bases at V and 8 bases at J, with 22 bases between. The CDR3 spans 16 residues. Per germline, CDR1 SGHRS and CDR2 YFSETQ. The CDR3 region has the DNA TGCGCCAGCAGCCCCAATGGGCTCGGAGGTATCGATGAGCAGTTCTTC. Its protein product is CASSPNGLGGIDEQFF. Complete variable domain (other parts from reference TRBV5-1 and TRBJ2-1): KAGVTQTPRYLIKTRGQQVTLSCSPISGHRSVSWYQQTPGQGLQFLFEYFSETQRNKGNFPGRFSGRQFSNSRSEMNVSTLELGDSALYLCASSPNGLGGIDEQFFGPGTRLTVL.

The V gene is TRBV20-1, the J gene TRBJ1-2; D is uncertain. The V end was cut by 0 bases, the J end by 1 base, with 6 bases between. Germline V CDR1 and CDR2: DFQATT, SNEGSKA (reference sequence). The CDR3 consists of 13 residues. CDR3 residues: CSARDPNNYGYTF. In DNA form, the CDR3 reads TGCAGTGCTAGAGATCCGAATAACTATGGCTACACCTTC.

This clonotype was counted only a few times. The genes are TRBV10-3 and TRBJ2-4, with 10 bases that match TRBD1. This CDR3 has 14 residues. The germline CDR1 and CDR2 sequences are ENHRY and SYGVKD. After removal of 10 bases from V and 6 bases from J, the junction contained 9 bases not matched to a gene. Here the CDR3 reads CATQPGTGVNIQYF. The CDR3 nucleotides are TGTGCCACCCAACCGGGGACAGGGGTAAACATTCAGTACTTC.

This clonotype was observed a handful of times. The CDR3: CASRDGGLGTQYF. The CDR3 nucleotides are TGTGCCAGCAGGGACGGGGGCCTAGGCACGCAGTATTTT. The chain recombines TRBV6-4 with TRBJ2-3; either TRBD1 or TRBD2 may fit D (6 bases each). CDR1 and CDR2 from the germline V gene are MRHNA and SNTAGT. V was trimmed by 6 bases and J by 9 bases, leaving 16 bases between them. This CDR3 contains 13 residues.

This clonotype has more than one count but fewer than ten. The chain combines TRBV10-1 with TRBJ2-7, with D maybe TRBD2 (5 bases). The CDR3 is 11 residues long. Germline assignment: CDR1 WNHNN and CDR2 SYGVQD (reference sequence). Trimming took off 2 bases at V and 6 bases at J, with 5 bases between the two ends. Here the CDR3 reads CASSEGGEQYF. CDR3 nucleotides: TGCGCCAGCAGTGAGGGAGGCGAGCAGTACTTC.

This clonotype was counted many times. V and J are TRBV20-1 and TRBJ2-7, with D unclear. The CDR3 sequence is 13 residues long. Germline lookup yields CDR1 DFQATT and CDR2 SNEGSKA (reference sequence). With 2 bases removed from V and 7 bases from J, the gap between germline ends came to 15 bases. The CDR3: CSARHPRSVEQYF. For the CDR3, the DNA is TGCAGTGCTAGACATCCAAGGTCTGTTGAGCAGTACTTC.

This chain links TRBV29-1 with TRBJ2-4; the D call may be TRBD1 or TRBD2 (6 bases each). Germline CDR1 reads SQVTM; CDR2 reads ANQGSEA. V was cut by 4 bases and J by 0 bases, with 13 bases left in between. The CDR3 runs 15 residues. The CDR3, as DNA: TGCAGCGTTGGAGGGGGGACCCTAGCCAAAAACATTCAGTACTTC. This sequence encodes CSVGGGTLAKNIQYF.

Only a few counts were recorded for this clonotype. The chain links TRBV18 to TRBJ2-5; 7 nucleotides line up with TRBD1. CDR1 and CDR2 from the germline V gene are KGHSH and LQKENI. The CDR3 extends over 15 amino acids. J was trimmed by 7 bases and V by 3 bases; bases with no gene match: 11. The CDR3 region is CASSPGTAPRVTQYF. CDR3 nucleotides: TGTGCCAGCTCACCCGGGACAGCCCCAAGAGTGACCCAGTACTTC.

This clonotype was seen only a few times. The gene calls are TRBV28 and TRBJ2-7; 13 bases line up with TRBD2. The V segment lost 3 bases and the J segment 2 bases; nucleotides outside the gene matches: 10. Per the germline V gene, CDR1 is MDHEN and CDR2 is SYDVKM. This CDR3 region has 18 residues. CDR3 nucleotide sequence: TGTGCCAGCAGTTTTCCGGGACTAGCGGGAAACGGGGCCTACGAGCAGTACTTC. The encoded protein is CASSFPGLAGNGAYEQYF.

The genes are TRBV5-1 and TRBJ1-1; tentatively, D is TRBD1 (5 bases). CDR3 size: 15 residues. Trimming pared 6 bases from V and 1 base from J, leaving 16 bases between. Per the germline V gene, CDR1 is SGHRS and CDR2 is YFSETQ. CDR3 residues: CASKRTFASNTEAFF. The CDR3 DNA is TGCGCCAGCAAACGGACATTCGCCTCGAACACTGAAGCTTTCTTT.

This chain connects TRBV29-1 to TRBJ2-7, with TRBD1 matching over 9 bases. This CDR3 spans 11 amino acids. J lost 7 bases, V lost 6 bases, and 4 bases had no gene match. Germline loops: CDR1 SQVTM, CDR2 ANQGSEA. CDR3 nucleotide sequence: TGCAGCGTGGGACAGGGACGGGAGCAGTACTTC. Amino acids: CSVGQGREQYF.

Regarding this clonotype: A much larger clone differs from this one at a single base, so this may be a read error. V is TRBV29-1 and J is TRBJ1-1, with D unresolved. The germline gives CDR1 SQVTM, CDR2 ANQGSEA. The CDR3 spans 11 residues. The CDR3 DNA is TGCAGCGTTGCTTTGAACACTGAAGTTTTCTTT. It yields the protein CSVALNTEVFF.

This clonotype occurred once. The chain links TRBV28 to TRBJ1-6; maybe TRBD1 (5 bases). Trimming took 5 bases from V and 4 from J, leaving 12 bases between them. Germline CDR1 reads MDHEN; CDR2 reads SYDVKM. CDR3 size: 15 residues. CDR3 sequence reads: CASSPGGTYNSPLHF. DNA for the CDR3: TGTGCCAGCAGTCCCGGGGGGACGTATAATTCACCCCTCCACTTT. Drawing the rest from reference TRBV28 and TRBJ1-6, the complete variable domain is DVKVTQSSRYLVKRTGEKVFLECVQDMDHENMFWYRQDPGLGLRLIYFSYDVKMKEKGDIPEGYSVSREKKERFSLILESASTNQTSMYLCASSPGGTYNSPLHFGNGTRLTVT.

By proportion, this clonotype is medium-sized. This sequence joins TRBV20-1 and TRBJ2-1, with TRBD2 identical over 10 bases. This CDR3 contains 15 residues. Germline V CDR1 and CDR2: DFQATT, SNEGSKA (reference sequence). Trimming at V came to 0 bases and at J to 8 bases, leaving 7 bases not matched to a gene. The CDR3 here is CSARDLASGSYEQFF. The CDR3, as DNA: TGCAGTGCTAGAGATCTGGCTAGCGGGAGTTATGAGCAGTTCTTC.

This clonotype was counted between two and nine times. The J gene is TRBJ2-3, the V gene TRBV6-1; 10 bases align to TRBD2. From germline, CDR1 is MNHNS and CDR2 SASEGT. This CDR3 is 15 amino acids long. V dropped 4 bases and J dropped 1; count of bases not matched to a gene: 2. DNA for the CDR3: TGTGCCAGCAGTGCCCTAGCGGGGGGCACAGATACGCAGTATTTT. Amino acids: CASSALAGGTDTQYF.